This T cell receptor (beta chain) was captured by sequencing in a study of T cells in Graves' hyperthyroidism and ophthalmopathy. On the study more broadly: At the time of initial diagnosis and before any treatment, peripheral blood was collected.

Amplified TCR beta CDR3 regions came from RNA transcripts. The HTBI primer set was used in a first-round RT-PCR of the TCR CDR3. TCRdb recomputed calls from the multiplex PCR reads with MiXCR, one row per CDR3 protein. The table includes more than 500,000 distinct CDR3 sequences, about 15% detected once. Study-wide results and limits: Progression to ophthalmopathy was predicted a median of approximately 6.4 months early.

Ophthalmopathy patients had Clinical Activity Score at least 3, NOSPECS grade at least 4, duration under 3 months. This clonotype came up a few times. What it recognizes is unknown. The specimen sequenced was blood. This receptor was obtained from a woman in her forties with Graves' ophthalmopathy.

The CDR3 reads CASSLPHMYEQYF. The DNA of the CDR3 is TGTGCCAGCAGCTTGCCGCACATGTACGAGCAGTACTTC. The chain recombines TRBV5-6 with TRBJ2-7; D is unclear. Germline CDR1 is SGHDT and CDR2 is YYEEEE. The CDR3 extends over 13 amino acids. V was pared by 1 base and J by 4 bases, with 9 bases between.